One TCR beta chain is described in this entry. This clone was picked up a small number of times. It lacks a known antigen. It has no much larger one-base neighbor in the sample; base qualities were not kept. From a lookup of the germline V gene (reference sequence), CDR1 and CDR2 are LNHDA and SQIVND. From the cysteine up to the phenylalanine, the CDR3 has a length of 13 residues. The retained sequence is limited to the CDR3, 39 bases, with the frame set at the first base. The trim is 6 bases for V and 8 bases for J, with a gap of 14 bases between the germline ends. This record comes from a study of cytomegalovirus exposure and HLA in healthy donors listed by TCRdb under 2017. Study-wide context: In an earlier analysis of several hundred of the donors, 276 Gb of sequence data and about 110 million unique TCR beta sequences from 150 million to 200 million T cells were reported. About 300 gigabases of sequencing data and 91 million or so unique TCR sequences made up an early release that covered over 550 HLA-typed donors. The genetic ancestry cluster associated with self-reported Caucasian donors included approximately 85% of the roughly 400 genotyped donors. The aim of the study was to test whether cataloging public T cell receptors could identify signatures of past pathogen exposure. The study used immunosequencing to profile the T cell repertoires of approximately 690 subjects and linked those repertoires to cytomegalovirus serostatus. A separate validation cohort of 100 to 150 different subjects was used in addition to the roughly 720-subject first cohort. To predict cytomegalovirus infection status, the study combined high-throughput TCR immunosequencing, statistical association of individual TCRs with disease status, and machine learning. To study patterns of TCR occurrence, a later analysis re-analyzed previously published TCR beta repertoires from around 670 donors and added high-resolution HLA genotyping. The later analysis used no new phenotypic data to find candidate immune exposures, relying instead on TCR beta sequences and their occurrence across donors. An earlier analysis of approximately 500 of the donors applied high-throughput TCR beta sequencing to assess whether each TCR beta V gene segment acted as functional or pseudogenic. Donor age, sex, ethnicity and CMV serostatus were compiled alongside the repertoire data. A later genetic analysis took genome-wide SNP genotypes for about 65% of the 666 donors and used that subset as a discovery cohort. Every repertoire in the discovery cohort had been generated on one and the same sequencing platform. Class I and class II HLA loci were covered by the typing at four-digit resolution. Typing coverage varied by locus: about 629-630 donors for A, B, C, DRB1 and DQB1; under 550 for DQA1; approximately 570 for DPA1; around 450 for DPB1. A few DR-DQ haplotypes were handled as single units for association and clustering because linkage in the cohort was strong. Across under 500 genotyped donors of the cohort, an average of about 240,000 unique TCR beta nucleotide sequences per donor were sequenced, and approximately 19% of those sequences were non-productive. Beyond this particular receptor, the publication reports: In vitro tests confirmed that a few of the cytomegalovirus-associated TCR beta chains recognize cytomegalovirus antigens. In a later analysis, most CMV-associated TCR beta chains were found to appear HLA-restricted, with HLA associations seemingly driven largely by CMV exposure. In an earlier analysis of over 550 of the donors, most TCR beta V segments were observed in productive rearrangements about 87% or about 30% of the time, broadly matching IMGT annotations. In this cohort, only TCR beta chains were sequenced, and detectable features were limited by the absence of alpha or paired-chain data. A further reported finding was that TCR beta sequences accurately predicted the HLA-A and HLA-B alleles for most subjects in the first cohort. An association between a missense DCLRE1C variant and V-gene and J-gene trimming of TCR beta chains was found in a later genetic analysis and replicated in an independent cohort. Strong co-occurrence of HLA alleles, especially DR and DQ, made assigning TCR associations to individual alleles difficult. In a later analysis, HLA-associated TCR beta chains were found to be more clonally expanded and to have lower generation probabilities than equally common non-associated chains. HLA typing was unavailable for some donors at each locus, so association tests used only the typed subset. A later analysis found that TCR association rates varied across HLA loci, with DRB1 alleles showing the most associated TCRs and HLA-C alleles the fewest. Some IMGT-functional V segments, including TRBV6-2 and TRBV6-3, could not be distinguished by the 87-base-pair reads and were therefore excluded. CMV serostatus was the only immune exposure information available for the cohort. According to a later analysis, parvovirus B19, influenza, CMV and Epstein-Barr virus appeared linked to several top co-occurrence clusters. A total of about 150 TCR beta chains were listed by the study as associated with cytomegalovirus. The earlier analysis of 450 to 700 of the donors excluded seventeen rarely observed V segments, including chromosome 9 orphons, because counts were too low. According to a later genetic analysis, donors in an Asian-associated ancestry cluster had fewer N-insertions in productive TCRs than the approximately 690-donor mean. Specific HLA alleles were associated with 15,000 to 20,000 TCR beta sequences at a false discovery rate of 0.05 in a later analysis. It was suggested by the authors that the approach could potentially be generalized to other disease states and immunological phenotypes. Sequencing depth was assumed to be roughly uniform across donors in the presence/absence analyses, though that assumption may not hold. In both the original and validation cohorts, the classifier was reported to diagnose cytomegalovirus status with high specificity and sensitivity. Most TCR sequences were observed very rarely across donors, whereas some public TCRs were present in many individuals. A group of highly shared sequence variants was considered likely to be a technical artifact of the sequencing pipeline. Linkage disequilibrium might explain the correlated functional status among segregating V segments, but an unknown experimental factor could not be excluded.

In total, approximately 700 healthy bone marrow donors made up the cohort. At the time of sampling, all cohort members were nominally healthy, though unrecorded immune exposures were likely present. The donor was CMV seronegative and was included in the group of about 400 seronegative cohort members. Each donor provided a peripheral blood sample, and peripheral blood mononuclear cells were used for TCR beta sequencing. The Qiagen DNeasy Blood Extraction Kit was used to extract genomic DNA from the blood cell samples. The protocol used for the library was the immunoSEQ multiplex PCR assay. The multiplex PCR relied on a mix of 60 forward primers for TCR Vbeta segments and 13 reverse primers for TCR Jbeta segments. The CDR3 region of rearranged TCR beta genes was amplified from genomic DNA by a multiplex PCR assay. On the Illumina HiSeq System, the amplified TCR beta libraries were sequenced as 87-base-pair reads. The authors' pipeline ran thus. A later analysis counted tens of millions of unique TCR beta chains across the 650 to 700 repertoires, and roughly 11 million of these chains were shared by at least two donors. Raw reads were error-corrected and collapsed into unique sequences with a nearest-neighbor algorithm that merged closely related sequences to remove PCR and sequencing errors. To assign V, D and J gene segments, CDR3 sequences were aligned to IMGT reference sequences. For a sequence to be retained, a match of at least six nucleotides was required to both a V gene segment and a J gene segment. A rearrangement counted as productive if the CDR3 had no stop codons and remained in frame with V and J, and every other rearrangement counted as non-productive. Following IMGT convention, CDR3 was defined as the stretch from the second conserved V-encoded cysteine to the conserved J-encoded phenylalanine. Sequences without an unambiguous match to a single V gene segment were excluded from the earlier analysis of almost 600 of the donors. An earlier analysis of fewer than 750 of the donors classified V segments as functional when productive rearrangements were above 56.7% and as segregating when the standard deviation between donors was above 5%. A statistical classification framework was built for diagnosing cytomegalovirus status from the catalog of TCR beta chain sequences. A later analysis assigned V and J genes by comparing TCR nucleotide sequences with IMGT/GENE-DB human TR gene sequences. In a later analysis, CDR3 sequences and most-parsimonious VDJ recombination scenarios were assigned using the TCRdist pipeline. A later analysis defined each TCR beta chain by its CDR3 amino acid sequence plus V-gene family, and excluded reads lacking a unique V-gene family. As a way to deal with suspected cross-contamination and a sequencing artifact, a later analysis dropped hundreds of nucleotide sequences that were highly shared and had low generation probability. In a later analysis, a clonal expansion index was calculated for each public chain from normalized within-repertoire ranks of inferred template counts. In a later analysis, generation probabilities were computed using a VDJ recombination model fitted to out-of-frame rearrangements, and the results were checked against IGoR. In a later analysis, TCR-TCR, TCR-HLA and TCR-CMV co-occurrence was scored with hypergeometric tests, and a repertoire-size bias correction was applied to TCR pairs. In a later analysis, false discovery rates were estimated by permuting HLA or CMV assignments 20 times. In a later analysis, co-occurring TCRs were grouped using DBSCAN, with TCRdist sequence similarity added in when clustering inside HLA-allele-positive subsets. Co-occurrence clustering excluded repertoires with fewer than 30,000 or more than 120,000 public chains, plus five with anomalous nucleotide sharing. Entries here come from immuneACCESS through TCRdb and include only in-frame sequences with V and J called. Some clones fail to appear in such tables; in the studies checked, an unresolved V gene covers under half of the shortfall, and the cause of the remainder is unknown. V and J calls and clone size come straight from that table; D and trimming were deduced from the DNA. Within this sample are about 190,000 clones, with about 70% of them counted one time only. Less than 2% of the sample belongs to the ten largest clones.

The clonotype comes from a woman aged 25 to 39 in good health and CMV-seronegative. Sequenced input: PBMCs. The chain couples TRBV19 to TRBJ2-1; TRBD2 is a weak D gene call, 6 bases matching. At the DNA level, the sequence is TGTGCCAGTAGATTTCCGGGACTTGATGAGCAGTTCTTC. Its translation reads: CASRFPGLDEQFF. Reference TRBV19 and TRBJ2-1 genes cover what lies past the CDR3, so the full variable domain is DGGITQSPKYLFRKEGQNVTLSCEQNLNHDAMYWYRQDPGQGLRLIYYSQIVNDFQKGDIAEGYSVSREKKESFPLTVTSAQKNPTAFYLCASRFPGLDEQFFGPGTRLTVL.